This TCR beta chain was captured in a study of blood T cell dynamics during melanoma immunotherapy. Sequencing was performed with immunoSEQ multiplex PCR; in TCRdb, only in-frame clones are kept and a portion is missing. The table records some 11,000 clones, 87% of them present only once. Time point in this sample: week 3, after first cycle of checkpoint inhibitor. This CDR3 spans 15 amino acids. Germline assignment: CDR1 SGHAT and CDR2 FQNNGV. V was clipped by 1 base and J by 5 bases, with 14 bases between them. J is TRBJ2-5 and V is TRBV11-2; maybe TRBD2 (6 bases). The sequencing here drew on blood, taken from a patient treated with checkpoint blockade. The clonotype was recovered from a human donor with melanoma. CDR3 in DNA: TGTGCCAGCAGCTTAGTGGTCCGGGGGAGGGAGACCCAGTACTTC. This codes for CASSLVVRGRETQYF.